This is a list of T cell receptor beta chains from one sample in a study of shared clonotypes between healthy human individuals. The protocol was immunoSEQ multiplex PCR, while the TCRdb copy is restricted to in-frame clones and leaves out a portion. The table lists about 1,500,000 clones, more than 95% of them singletons. Sequencing was performed on naive CD4+ T cells sorted from blood. All receptors come from a man in his thirties or forties in good health. Each CDR3 is given with its conserved first and last residue. Only part of the rows carry a size: once, few, many, or a class if the clone is expanded.

TRBV5-1,TRBJ2-2,NA,CASSFSVGSGELFF
TRBV5-1,TRBJ1-1,NA,CASSLTVESTEAFF
TRBV10-2,TRBJ2-7,NA,CASSEFLAGGHGVYEQYF
TRBV5-1,TRBJ2-1,NA,CASSLPKREQFF
TRBV19,TRBJ2-1,once,CASSIPSKSYNEQFF
TRBV9,TRBJ2-3,NA,CASGRGDTDTQYF
TRBV10-3,TRBJ2-1,NA,CAIAQGSSYNEQFF
TRBV5-1,TRBJ2-1,NA,CASSLGSAGGLSYNEQFF
TRBV2,TRBJ2-2,NA,CASSPRQGGELFF
TRBV30,TRBJ2-1,NA,CAWGPPGLGNEQFF
TRBV7-2,TRBJ2-5,NA,CASSRNAVVRPLETQYF
TRBV5-4,TRBJ1-4,NA,CASRKKTGVDEKLFF
TRBV7-6,TRBJ2-5,once,CASSLRAGVPPETQYF
TRBV7-8,TRBJ2-2,NA,CASSRETGELFF
TRBV6-1,TRBJ2-3,NA,CASSEALYSGDTQYF
TRBV27,TRBJ1-1,NA,CASSRPGTGPNTEAFF
TRBV9,TRBJ2-3,NA,CASSNQQGLDTQYF
TRBV7-2,TRBJ2-1,NA,CASSSSLAYNEQFF
TRBV7-9,TRBJ1-1,once,CASSSVRGAFF
TRBV7-3,TRBJ2-7,NA,CASSPRQTGGEQYF
TRBV7-9,TRBJ1-3,NA,CASSQISGNTIYF